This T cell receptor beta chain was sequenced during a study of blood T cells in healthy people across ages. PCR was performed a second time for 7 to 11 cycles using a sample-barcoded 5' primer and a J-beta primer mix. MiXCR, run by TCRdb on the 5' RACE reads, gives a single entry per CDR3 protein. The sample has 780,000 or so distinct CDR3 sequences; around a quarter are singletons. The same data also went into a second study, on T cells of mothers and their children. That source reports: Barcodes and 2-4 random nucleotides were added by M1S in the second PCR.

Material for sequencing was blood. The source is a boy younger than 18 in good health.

CDR3 in amino acids: CASSLALQGGASPLHF. The CDR3 coding sequence is TGTGCCAGCAGCTTAGCCCTACAGGGTGGGGCTTCACCCCTCCACTTT. The chain is built from TRBV7-9 and TRBJ1-6, with D perhaps TRBD1 (6 bases). CDR1 and CDR2 (germline): SEHNR, FQNEAQ (reference sequence). Trimming pared 0 bases from V and 9 bases from J, leaving 15 bases between. There are 16 residues in the CDR3.